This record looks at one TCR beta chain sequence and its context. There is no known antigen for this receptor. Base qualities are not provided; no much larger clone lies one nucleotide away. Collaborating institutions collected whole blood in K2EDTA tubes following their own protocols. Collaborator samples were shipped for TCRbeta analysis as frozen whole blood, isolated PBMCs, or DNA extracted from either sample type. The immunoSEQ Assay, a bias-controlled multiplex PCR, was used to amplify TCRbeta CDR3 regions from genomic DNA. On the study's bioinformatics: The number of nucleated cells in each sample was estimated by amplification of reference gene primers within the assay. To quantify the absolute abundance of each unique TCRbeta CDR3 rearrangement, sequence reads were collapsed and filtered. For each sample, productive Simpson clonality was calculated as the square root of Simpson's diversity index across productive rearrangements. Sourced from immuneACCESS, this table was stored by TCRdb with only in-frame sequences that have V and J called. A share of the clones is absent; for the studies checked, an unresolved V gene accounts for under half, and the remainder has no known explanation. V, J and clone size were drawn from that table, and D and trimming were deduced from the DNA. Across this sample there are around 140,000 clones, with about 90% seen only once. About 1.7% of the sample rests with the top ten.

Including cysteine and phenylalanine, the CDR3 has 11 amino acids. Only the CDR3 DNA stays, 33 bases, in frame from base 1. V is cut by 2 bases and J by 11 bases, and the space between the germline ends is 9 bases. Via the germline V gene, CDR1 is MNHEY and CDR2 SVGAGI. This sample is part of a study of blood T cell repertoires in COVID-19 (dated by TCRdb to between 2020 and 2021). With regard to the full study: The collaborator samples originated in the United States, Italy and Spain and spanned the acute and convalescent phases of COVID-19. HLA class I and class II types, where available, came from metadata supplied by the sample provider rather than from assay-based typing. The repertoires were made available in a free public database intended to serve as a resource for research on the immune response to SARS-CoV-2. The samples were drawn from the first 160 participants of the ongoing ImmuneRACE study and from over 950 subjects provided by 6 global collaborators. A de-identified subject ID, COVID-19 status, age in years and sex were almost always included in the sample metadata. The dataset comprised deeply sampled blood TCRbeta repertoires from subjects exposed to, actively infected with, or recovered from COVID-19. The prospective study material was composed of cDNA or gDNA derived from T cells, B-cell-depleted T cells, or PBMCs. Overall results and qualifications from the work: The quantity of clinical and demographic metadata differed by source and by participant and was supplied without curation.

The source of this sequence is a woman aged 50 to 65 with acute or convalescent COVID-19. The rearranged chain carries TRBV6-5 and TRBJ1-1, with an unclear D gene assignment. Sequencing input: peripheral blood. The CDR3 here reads CASSYDGSAFF. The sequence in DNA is TGTGCCAGCAGTTACGATGGCTCCGCTTTCTTT.